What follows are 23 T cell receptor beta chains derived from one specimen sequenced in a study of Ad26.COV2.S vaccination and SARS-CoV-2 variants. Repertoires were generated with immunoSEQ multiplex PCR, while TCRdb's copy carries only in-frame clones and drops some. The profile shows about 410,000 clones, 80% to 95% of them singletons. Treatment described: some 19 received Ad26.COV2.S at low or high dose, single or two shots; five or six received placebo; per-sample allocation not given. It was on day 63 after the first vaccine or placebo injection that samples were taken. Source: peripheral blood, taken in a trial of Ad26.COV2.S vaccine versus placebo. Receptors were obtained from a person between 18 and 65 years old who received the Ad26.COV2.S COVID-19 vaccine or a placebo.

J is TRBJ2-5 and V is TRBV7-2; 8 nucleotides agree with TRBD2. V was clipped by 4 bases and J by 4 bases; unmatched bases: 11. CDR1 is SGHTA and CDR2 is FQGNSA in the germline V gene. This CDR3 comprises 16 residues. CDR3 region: CASSWGYGGGSETQYF. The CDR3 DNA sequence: TGTGCCAGCAGCTGGGGTTACGGCGGGGGGTCAGAGACCCAGTACTTC. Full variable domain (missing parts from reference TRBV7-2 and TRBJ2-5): GAGVSQSPSNKVTEKGKDVELRCDPISGHTALYWYRQSLGQGLEFLIYFQGNSAPDKSGLPSDRFSAERTGGSVSTLTIQRTQQEDSAVYLCASSWGYGGGSETQYFGPGTRLLVL.

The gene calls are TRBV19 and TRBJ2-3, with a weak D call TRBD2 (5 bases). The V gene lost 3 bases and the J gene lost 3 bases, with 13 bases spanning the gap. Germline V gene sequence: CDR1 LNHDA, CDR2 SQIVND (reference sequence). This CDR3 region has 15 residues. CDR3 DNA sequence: TGTGCCAGTAGTATCCGGGAATTGGGAACAGATACGCAGTATTTT. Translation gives CASSIRELGTDTQYF.

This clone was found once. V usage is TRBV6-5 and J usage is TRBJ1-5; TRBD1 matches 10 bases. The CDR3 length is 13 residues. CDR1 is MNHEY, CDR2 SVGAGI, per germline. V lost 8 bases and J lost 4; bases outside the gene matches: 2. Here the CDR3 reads CASGGQGNQPQHF. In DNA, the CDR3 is TGTGCCAGCGGGGGACAGGGGAATCAGCCCCAGCATTTT.

This CDR3 reads CASSWGGDPPLHF. As DNA, the CDR3 is TGTGCCAGCAGTTGGGGGGGGGATCCACCCCTCCACTTT. V usage is TRBV6-1 and J usage is TRBJ1-6; possibly TRBD1 for D (5 bases). The CDR3 length is 13 residues. Trimming removed 5 bases from V and 11 bases from J, with 13 bases in between. The germline gives CDR1 MNHNS, CDR2 SASEGT.

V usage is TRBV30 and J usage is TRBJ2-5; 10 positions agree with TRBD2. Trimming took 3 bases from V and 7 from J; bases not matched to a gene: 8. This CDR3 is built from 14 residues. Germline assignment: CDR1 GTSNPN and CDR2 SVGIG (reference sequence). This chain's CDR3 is CAWRLAGAPGTQYF. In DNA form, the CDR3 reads TGTGCCTGGAGGCTAGCGGGGGCCCCAGGGACCCAGTACTTC.

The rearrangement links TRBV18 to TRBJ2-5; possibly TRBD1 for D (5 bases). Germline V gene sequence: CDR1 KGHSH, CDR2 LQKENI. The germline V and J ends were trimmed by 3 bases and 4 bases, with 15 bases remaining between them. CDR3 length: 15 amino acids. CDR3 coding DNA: TGTGCCAGCTCACCCCAGGGAAACGTTGGAGAGACCCAGTACTTC. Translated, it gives CASSPQGNVGETQYF.

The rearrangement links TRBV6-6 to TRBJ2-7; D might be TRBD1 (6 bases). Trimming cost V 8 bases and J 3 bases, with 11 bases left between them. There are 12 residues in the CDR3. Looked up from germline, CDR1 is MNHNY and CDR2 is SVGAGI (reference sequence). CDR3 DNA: TGTGCCAGCTGGAACAGGGACTACGAGCAGTACTTC. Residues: CASWNRDYEQYF.

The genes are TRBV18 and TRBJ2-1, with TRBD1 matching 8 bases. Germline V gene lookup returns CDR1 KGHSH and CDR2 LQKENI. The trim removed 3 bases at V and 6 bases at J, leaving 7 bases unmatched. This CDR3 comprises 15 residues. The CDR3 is CASSPRTGYGNEQFF. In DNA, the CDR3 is TGTGCCAGCTCACCCCGGACAGGGTACGGCAATGAGCAGTTCTTC.

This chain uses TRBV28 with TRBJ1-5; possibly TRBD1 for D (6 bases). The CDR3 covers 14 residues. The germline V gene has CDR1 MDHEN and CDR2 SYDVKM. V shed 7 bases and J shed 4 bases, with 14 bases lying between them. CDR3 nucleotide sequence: TGTGCCAGCACCCCCGTGGGACAAAATCAGCCCCAGCATTTT. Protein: CASTPVGQNQPQHF.

The CDR3 nucleotides read TGTGCCAGCAGCCAAAAGACTAGGCAAGAGACCCAGTACTTC. This encodes CASSQKTRQETQYF. The chain links TRBV3-1 (or the pseudogene TRBV3-2) to TRBJ2-5; the D gene is possibly TRBD2 (6 bases). The V and J ends lost 2 bases and 2 bases respectively, with 9 bases between them. The CDR3 sequence is 14 residues long. Germline V lookup: CDR1 LGHDT, CDR2 YNNKEL (reference sequence).

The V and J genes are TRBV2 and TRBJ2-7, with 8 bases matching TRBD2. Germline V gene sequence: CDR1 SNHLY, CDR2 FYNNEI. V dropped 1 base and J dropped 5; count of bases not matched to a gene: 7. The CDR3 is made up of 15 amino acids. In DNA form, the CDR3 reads TGTGCCAGCAGTGAAGTGGTAGCGGGGTATAACGAGCAGTACTTC. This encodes CASSEVVAGYNEQYF.

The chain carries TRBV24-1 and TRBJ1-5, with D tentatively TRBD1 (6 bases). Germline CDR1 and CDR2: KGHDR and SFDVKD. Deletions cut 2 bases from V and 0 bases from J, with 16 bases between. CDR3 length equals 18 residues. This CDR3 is CATSDSRGALYSNQPQHF. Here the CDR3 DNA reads TGTGCCACCAGTGATTCCAGGGGTGCGCTCTATAGCAATCAGCCCCAGCATTTT.

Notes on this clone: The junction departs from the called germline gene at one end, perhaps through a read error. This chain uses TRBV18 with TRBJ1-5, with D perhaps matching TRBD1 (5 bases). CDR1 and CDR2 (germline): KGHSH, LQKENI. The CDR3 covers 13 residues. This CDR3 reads CATRKDSNQPQHF. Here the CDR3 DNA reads TGTGCCACCCGAAAAGACAGCAACCAGCCCCAGCATTTT.

Written as DNA, the CDR3 is TGTGCCAGCAGTTATGGGCCAGGTTCCACTGAAGCTTTCTTT. Translating it yields CASSYGPGSTEAFF. V is TRBV6-5 and J is TRBJ1-1; unclear D gene. The CDR3 runs to 14 residues. Germline CDR1 is MNHEY and CDR2 is SVGAGI. V was shortened by 3 bases and J by 4 bases, with 12 bases between the two germline ends.

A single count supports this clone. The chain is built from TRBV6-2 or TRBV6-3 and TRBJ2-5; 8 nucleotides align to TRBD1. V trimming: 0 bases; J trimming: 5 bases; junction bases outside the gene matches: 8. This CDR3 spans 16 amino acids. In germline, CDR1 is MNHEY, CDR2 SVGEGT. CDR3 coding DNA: TGTGCCAGCAGTTACTCGACGCAGGGGGCTTGGGAGACCCAGTACTTC. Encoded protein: CASSYSTQGAWETQYF.

The CDR3 nucleotides are TGTGCCAGCAGGCCGACAGGGCCTGGAAACACCATATATTTT. This codes for CASRPTGPGNTIYF. V gene TRBV28 combines with J gene TRBJ1-3, with 7 nucleotides matching TRBD1. The germline CDR1 and CDR2 sequences are MDHEN and SYDVKM. The CDR3 length is 14 residues. The V gene end was trimmed by 6 bases and the J gene end by 2 bases; junction bases not matched to a gene: 4. Complete variable domain (other parts from reference TRBV28 and TRBJ1-3): DVKVTQSSRYLVKRTGEKVFLECVQDMDHENMFWYRQDPGLGLRLIYFSYDVKMKEKGDIPEGYSVSREKKERFSLILESASTNQTSMYLCASRPTGPGNTIYFGEGSWLTVV.

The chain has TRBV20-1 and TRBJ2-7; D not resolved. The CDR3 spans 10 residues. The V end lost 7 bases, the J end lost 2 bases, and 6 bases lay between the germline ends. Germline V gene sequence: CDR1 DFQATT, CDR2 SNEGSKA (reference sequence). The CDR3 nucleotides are TGCAGTGGCGCAGCCTACGAGCAGTACTTC. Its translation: CSGAAYEQYF.

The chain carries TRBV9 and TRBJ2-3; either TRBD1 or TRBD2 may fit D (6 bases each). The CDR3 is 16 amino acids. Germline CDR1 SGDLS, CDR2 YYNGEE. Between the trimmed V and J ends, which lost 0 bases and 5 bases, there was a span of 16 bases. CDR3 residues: CASSVVPGADGDTQYF. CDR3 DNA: TGTGCCAGCAGCGTAGTACCGGGGGCTGATGGAGATACGCAGTATTTT. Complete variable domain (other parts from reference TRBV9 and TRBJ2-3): DSGVTQTPKHLITATGQRVTLRCSPRSGDLSVYWYQQSLDQGLQFLIQYYNGEERAKGNILERFSAQQFPDLHSELNLSSLELGDSALYFCASSVVPGADGDTQYFGPGTRLTVL.

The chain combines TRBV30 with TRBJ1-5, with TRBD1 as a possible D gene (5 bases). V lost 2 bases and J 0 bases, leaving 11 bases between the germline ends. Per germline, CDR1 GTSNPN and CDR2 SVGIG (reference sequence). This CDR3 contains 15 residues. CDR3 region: CAWSRGLNSNQPQHF. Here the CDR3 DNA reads TGTGCCTGGAGTAGGGGCCTTAATAGCAATCAGCCCCAGCATTTT. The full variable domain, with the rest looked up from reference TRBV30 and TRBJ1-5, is SQTIHQWPATLVQPVGSPLSLECTVEGTSNPNLYWYRQAAGRGLQLLFYSVGIGQISSEVPQNLSASRPQDRQFILSSKKLLLSDSGFYLCAWSRGLNSNQPQHFGDGTRLSIL.

The CDR3 loop is CASSWDARSGDEQFF. The CDR3 coding sequence is TGTGCCAGTAGCTGGGACGCGAGGTCTGGCGATGAGCAGTTCTTC. V is TRBV19 and J is TRBJ2-1, with D perhaps given as TRBD1 or TRBD2 (5 bases each). V was clipped by 6 bases and J by 8 bases, with 20 bases between them. The length of the CDR3 is 15 residues. Germline V gives CDR1 LNHDA, CDR2 SQIVND (reference sequence).

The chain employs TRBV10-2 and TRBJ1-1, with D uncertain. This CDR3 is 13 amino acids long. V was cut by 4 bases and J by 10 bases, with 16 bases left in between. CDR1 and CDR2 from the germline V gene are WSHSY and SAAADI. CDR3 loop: CASSAGALMGAFF. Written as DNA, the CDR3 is TGCGCCAGCAGTGCCGGAGCCTTGATGGGAGCTTTCTTT.

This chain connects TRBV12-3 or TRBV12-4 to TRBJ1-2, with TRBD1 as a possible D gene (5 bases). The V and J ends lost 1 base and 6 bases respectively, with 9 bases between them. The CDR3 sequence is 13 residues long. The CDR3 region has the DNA TGTGCCAGCAGTTTAGGACAGACGGATGGCTACACCTTC. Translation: CASSLGQTDGYTF.

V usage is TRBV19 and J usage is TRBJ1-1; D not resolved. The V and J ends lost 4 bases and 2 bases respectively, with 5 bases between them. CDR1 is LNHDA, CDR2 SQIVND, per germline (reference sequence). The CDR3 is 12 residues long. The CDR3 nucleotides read TGTGCCAGTAGTACAGTTAACACTGAAGCTTTCTTT. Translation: CASSTVNTEAFF.